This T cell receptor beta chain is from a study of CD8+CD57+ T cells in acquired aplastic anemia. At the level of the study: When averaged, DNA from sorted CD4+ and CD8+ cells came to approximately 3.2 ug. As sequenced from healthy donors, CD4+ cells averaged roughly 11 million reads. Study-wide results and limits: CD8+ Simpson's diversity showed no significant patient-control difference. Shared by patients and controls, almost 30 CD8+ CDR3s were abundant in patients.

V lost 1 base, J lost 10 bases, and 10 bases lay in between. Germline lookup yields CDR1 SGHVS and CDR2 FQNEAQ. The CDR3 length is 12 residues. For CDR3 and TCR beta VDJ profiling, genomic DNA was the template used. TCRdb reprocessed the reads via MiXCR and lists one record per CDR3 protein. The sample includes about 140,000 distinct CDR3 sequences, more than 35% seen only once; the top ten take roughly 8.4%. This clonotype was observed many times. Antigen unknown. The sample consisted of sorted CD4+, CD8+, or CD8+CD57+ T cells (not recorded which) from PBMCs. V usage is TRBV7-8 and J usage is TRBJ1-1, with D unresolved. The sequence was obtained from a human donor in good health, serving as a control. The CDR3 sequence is CASSLVTGRAFF. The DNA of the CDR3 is TGTGCCAGCAGCTTAGTAACCGGTAGAGCTTTCTTT.